The rows below give T cell receptor beta chains drawn from one sample of a study of cytomegalovirus exposure and HLA in healthy donors. Sequencing used immunoSEQ multiplex PCR; TCRdb keeps in-frame clones, though not all of them. The sample holds some 140,000 clones, approximately 80% seen once. Sequenced: PBMCs. All receptors come from a male donor in good health and CMV-seropositive. The conserved cysteine and the conserved F or W are not part of the CDR3 here. Each record gives: CDR3 protein, D gene, V gene. D genes are given only for firm matches.

CDR3 protein: SAGAGLSTDTQY; D gene: TRBD2; V gene: TRBV29-1
CDR3 protein: ASSPDRGRQPQH; D gene: TRBD1; V gene: TRBV5-1
CDR3 protein: ASPRLASTDTQY; D gene: TRBD2; V gene: TRBV6-4
CDR3 protein: ASSQGNEQY; D gene: NA; V gene: TRBV5-6
CDR3 protein: ASSLFSNQPQH; D gene: NA; V gene: TRBV7-2
CDR3 protein: ASSEDIAGADTQY; D gene: TRBD2; V gene: TRBV6-4
CDR3 protein: ASSEGTGLQETQY; D gene: TRBD1; V gene: TRBV25-1
CDR3 protein: ASSGDAENTIY; D gene: NA; V gene: TRBV5-4
CDR3 protein: ASSMIALAGGGDTQY; D gene: TRBD2; V gene: TRBV19
CDR3 protein: ASTLRTGGLSEAF; D gene: TRBD1; V gene: TRBV2
CDR3 protein: ASSPRSLGYEQY; D gene: NA; V gene: TRBV14
CDR3 protein: ASSLTSGTRYEQY; D gene: TRBD2; V gene: TRBV13
CDR3 protein: ASSLVSSYEQY; D gene: NA; V gene: TRBV5-1
CDR3 protein: ASSTWTGEEKLF; D gene: TRBD1; V gene: TRBV5-4
CDR3 protein: ASSPGVGWAF; D gene: NA; V gene: TRBV7-9
CDR3 protein: ASSLRLAGDLSYEQY; D gene: TRBD2; V gene: TRBV28
CDR3 protein: ASSPADSLTDTQY; D gene: NA; V gene: TRBV5-1
CDR3 protein: ASSRGQLYNSPLH; D gene: NA; V gene: TRBV5-6
CDR3 protein: ASTDTGGNTEAF; D gene: TRBD1; V gene: TRBV5-4
CDR3 protein: ASRRDIAYEQY; D gene: NA; V gene: TRBV6-5